This T cell receptor (beta chain) was found in a study of T cell responses to AZD1222 COVID-19 vaccine. Details on this clone: Its antigen is not known.

Repertoires were generated with immunoSEQ multiplex PCR, while TCRdb's copy carries only in-frame clones and drops some. Of about 160,000 clones in the sample, 70% to 90% were seen once. This CDR3 contains 14 residues. The germline CDR1 and CDR2 sequences are ENHRY and SYGVKD. Trimming left V 4 bases short and J 10 bases short, with 14 bases between. Study results and limitations: Reports say nearly half of spike-specific TCRs go after unmutated variant regions.

This sequence was found in an adult in good health. The material sequenced was peripheral blood, taken on day 0 of AZD1222 vaccination. The genes are TRBV10-3 and TRBJ1-6, with a tentative D call TRBD1 (6 bases). DNA for the CDR3: TGTGCCATCAGTGGACGAGGGGGTGGGTCACCCCTCCACTTT. Its translation is CAISGRGGGSPLHF.